The 5 T cell receptor beta chains below come from one sample, sequenced in a study of early T cells in non-severe SARS-CoV-2 infection. TCRdb itself ran the 5' RACE reads through MiXCR, one entry per CDR3 protein. Of roughly 34,000 distinct CDR3 sequences listed, 5% to 6.5% are singletons. Sample: whole blood. These receptors came from an adult who was a healthcare worker with PCR-confirmed SARS-CoV-2 infection or an uninfected control (not recorded which).

In its sample, this clonotype was seen many times. This chain links TRBV12-3 or TRBV12-4 with TRBJ2-7, with TRBD1 matching 7 bases. The junction had 6 bases not matched to a gene; V was cut back by 3 bases and J by 4 bases. CDR3 length equals 14 residues. CDR3 nucleotides: TGTGCCAGCAGTTTCCCCGGACAGGTTTACGAGCAGTACTTC. Its translation: CASSFPGQVYEQYF.

This clonotype was detected ten times or more. The V gene is TRBV7-2, the J gene TRBJ2-1; D is possibly TRBD1 or TRBD2 (5 bases each). This CDR3 contains 14 residues. V was pared by 1 base and J by 7 bases, with 11 bases between. Germline CDR1 and CDR2: SGHTA and FQGNSA. The CDR3 DNA follows: TGTGCCAGCAGCTTAGTCGCCAGGGAGAATGAGCAGTTCTTC. It encodes CASSLVARENEQFF.

In its sample, this clonotype was seen many times. The V and J genes are TRBV7-2 and TRBJ2-3, with 10 bases matching TRBD2. CDR3 length equals 15 residues. Germline V lookup: CDR1 SGHTA, CDR2 FQGNSA. The J segment lost 6 bases and the V segment lost 0 bases, leaving 3 bases of the junction unmatched. The CDR3 loop is CASSLASGGRDTQYF. The CDR3 DNA sequence: TGTGCCAGCAGCTTAGCTAGCGGGGGGCGGGATACGCAGTATTTT. The full variable domain, rest sourced from reference TRBV7-2 and TRBJ2-3, is GAGVSQSPSNKVTEKGKDVELRCDPISGHTALYWYRQSLGQGLEFLIYFQGNSAPDKSGLPSDRFSAERTGGSVSTLTIQRTQQEDSAVYLCASSLASGGRDTQYFGPGTRLTVL.

The V gene is TRBV20-1, the J gene TRBJ2-3; D remains ambiguous. Germline CDR1 is DFQATT and CDR2 is SNEGSKA (reference sequence). V was pared by 4 bases and J by 0 bases, with 8 bases between. The CDR3 has 13 residues. The CDR3 sequence is CSATWRSTDTQYF. The CDR3 DNA reads as TGCAGTGCTACGTGGAGAAGCACAGATACGCAGTATTTT.

This clonotype appeared a few times. This rearrangement joins TRBV11-2 to TRBJ2-3; 11 bases align to TRBD2. The J segment lost 6 bases and the V segment lost 5 bases, leaving 7 bases of the junction unmatched. CDR3 length equals 15 residues. Per the germline V gene, CDR1 is SGHAT and CDR2 is FQNNGV. The CDR3 DNA sequence: TGTGCCAGCAGCCTAGCGGGGGGTGTCTACGATACGCAGTATTTT. It yields the protein CASSLAGGVYDTQYF.